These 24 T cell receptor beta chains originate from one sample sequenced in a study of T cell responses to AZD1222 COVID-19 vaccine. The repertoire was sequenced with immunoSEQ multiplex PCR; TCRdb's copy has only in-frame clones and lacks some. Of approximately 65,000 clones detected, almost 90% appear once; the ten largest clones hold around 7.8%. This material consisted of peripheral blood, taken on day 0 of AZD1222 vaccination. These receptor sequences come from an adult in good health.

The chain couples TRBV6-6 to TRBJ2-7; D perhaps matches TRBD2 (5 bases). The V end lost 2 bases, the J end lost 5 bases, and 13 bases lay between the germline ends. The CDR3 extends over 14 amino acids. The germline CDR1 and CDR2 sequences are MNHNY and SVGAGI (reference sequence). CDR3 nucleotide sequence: TGTGCCAGCAGTTACGGTCAGCGGAGGCACGAGCAGTACTTC. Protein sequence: CASSYGQRRHEQYF.

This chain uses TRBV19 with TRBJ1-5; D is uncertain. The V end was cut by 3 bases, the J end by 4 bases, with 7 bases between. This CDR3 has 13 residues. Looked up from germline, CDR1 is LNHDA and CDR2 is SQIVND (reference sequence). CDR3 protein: CASSIWENQPQHF. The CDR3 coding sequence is TGTGCCAGTAGTATCTGGGAAAATCAGCCCCAGCATTTT.

This CDR3 reads CASSLSYEQYF. In DNA form, the CDR3 reads TGTGCCAGCAGCTTAAGCTACGAGCAGTACTTC. J is TRBJ2-7 and V is TRBV7-8; D call uncertain. V dropped 2 bases and J dropped 3 bases, with 2 bases sitting between them. Germline V CDR1 and CDR2: SGHVS, FQNEAQ. The CDR3 extends over 11 amino acids.

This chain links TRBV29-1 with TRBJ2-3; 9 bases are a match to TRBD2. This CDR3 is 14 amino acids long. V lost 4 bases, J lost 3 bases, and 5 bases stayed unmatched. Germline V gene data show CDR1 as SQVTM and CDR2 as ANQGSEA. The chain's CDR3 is CSVGSGSRTDTQYF. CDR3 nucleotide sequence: TGCAGCGTTGGTAGCGGGAGTAGGACAGATACGCAGTATTTT.

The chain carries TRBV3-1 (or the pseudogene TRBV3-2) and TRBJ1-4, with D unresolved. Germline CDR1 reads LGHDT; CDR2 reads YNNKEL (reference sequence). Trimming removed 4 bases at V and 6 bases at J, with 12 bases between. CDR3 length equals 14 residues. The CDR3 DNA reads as TGTGCCAGCAGCCCAACAAGGACGGATGAAAAACTGTTTTTT. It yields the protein CASSPTRTDEKLFF.

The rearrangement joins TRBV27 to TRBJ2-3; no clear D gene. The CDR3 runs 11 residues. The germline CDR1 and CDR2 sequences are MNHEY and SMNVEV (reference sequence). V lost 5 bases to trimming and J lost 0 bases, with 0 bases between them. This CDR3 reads CASSSTDTQYF. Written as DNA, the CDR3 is TGTGCCAGCAGTAGCACAGATACGCAGTATTTT.

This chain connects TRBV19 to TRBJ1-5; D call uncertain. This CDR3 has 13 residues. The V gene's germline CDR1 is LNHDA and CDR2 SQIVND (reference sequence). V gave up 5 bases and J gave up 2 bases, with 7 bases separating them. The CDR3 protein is CASSPDRNQPQHF. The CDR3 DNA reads TGTGCCAGTAGTCCCGACCGCAATCAGCCCCAGCATTTT.

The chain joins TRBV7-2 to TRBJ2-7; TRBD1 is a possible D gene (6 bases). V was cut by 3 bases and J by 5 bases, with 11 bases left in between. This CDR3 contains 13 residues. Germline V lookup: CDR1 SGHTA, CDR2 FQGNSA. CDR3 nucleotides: TGTGCCAGCAGCTTTCAGGGGCCTGACGAGCAGTACTTC. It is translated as CASSFQGPDEQYF.

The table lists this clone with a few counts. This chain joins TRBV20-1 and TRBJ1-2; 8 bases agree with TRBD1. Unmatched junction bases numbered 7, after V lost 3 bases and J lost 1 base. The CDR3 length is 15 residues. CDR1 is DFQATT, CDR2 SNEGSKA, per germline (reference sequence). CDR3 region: CSASSGDRINYGYTF. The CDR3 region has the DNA TGCAGTGCTAGTAGTGGGGACAGGATTAACTATGGCTACACCTTC.

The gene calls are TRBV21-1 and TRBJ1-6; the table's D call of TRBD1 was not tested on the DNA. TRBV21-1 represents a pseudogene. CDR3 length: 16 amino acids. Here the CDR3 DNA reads TGTGCCAGCAGCAACCAGCACAGGGACAACGATTCACCCCTCCACTTT. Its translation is CASSNQHRDNDSPLHF.

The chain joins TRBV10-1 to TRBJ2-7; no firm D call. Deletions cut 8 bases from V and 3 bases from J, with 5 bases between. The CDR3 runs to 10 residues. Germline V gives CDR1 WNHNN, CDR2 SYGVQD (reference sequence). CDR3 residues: CASPGYEQYF. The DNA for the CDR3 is TGCGCCAGCCCCGGCTACGAGCAGTACTTC.

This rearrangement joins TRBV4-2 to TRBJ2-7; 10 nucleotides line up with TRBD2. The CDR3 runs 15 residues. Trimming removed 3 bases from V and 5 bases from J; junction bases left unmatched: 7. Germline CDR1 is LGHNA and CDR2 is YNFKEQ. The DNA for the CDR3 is TGTGCCAGCAGCCAGCTAGCGGGAGACCCCCACGAGCAGTACTTC. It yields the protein CASSQLAGDPHEQYF.

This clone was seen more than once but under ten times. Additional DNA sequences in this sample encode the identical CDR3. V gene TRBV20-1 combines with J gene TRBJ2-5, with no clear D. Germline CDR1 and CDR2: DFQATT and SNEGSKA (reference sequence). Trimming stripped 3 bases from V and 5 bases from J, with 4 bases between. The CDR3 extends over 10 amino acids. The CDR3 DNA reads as TGCAGTGCTAGGTGGGAGACCCAGTACTTC. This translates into CSARWETQYF.

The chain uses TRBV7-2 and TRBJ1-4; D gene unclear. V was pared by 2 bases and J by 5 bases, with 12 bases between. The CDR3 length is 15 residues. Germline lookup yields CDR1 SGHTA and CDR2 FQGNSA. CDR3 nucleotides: TGTGCCAGCAGCTTACACGGGATGCTAAATGAAAAACTGTTTTTT. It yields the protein CASSLHGMLNEKLFF. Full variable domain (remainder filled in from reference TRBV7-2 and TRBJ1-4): GAGVSQSPSNKVTEKGKDVELRCDPISGHTALYWYRQSLGQGLEFLIYFQGNSAPDKSGLPSDRFSAERTGGSVSTLTIQRTQQEDSAVYLCASSLHGMLNEKLFFGSGTQLSVL.

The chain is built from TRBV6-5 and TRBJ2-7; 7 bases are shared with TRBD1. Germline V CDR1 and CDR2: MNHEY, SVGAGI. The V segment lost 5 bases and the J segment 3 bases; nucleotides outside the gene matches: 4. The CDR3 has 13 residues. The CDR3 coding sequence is TGTGCCAGCAGTAGGACAGGAGTCTACGAGCAGTACTTC. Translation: CASSRTGVYEQYF.

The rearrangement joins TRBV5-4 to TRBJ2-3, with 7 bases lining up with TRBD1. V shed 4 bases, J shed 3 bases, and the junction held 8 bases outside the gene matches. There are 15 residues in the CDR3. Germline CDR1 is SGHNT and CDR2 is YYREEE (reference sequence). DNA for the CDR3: TGTGCCAGCAGCGCCCGGACAGGAAGAACAGATACGCAGTATTTT. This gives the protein CASSARTGRTDTQYF.

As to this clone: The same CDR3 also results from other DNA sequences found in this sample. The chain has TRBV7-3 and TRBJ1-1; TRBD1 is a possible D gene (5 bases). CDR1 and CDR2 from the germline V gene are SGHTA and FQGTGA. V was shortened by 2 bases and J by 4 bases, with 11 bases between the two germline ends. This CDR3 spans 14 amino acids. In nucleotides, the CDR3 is TGTGCCAGCAGCTTAGGGGGGAGAGGCACTGAAGCTTTCTTT. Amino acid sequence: CASSLGGRGTEAFF.

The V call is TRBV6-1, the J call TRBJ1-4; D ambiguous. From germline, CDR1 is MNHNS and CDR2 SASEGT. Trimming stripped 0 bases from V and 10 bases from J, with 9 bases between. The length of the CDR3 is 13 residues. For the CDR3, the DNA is TGTGCCAGCAGTGAAGCGCTGCGGGGAAAACTGTTTTTT. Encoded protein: CASSEALRGKLFF.

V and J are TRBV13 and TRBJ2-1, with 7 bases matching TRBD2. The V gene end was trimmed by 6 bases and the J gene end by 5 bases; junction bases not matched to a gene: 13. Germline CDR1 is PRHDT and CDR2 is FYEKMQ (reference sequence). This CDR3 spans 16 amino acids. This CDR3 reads CASSLFSGLQDNEQFF. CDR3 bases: TGTGCCAGCAGTTTATTTTCGGGACTACAAGACAATGAGCAGTTCTTC. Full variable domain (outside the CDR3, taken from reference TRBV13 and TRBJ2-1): AAGVIQSPRHLIKEKRETATLKCYPIPRHDTVYWYQQGPGQDPQFLISFYEKMQSDKGSIPDRFSAQQFSDYHSELNMSSLELGDSALYFCASSLFSGLQDNEQFFGPGTRLTVL.

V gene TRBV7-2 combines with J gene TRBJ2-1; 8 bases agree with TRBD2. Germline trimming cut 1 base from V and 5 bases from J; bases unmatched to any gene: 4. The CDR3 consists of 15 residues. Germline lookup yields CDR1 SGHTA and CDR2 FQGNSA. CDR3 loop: CASSLVAGGHNEQFF. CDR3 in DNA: TGTGCCAGCAGCTTAGTGGCGGGAGGCCACAATGAGCAGTTCTTC.

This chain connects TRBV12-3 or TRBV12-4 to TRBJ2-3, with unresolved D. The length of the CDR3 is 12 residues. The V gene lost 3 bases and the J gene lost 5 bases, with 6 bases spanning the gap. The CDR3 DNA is TGTGCCAGCAGTTTCGGAGAAGATACGCAGTATTTT. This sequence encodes CASSFGEDTQYF.

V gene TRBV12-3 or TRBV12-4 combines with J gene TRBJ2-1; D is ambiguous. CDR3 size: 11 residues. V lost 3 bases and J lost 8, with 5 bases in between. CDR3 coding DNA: TGTGCCAGCAGTTTGTTCGATGAGCAGTTCTTC. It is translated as CASSLFDEQFF.

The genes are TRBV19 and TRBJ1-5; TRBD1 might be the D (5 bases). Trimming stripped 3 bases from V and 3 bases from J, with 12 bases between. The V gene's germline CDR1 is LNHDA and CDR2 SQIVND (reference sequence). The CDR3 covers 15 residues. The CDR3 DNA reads TGTGCCAGTAGTATTATGGAGGGGATCAATCAGCCCCAGCATTTT. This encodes CASSIMEGINQPQHF.

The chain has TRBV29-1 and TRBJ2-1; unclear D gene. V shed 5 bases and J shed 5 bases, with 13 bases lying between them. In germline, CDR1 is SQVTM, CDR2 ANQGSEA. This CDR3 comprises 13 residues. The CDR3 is CSVMDDGDNEQFF. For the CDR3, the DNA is TGCAGCGTTATGGACGATGGGGACAATGAGCAGTTCTTC.